This T cell receptor beta chain was identified during a study of blood T cell repertoires in COVID-19. Across the whole study: Samples came from the United States, Italy and Spain, spanning acute and convalescent COVID-19. T cells, B-cell-depleted T cells, or PBMCs provided the cDNA or gDNA that served as material.

Original methodology: Researchers report that nucleated cell counts were estimated from reference gene primer amplification. The table came from immunoSEQ multiplex PCR; TCRdb's copy has only in-frame clones and leaves some out. The V and J calls and clone size were taken over from that table, and D and trimming were inferred from the DNA. The sample shows about 59,000 clones, over 75% of them seen only once. The receptor was derived from an elderly man in a cohort sampled during active COVID-19. Material for sequencing was peripheral blood.

CDR3 region: CASSLQAFNEKLFF. The DNA for the CDR3 is TGCGCCAGCAGCCTACAGGCGTTTAATGAAAAACTGTTTTTT. The V gene is TRBV4-1, the J gene TRBJ1-4; possible D gene TRBD1, 5 bases. The CDR3 spans 14 residues. Germline-derived CDR1 and CDR2 are MGHRA and YSYEKL. V was cut by 4 bases and J by 4 bases, with 10 bases left in between.